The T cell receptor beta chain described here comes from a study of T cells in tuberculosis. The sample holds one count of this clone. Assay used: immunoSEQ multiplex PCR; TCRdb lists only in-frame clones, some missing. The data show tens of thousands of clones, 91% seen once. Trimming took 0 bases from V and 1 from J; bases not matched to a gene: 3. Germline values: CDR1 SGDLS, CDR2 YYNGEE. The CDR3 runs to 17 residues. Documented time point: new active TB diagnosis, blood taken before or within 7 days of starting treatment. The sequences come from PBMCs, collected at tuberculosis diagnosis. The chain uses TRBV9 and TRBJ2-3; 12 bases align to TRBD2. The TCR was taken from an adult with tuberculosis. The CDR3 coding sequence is TGTGCCAGCAGCGTAGGGGGACTAGCGGGTCGCACAGATACGCAGTATTTT. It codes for CASSVGGLAGRTDTQYF.